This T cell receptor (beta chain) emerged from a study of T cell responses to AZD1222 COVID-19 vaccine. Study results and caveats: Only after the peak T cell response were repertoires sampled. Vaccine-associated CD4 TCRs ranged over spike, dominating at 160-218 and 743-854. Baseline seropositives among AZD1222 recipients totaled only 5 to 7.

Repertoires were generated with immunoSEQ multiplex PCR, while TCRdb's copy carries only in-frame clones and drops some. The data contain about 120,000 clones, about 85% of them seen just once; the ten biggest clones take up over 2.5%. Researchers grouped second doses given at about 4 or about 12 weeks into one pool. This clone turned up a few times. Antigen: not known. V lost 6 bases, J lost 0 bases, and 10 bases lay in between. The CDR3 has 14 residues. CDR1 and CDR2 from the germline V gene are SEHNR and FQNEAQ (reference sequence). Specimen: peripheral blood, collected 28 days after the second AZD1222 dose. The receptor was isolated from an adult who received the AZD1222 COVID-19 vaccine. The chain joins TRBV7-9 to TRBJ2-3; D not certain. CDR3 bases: TGTGCCAGCAGGCAGGCGGCCAGCACAGATACGCAGTATTTT. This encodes CASRQAASTDTQYF.